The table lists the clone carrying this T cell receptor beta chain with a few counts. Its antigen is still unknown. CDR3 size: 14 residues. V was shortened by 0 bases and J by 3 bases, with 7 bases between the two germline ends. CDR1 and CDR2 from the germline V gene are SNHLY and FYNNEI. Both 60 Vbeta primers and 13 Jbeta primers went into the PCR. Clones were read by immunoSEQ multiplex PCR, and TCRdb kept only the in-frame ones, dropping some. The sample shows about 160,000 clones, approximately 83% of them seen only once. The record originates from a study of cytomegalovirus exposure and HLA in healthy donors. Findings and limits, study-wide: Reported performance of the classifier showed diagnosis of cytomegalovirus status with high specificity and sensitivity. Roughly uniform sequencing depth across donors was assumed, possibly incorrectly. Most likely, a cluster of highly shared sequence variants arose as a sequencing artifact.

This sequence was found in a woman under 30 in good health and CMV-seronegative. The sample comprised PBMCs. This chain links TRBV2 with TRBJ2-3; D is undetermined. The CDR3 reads CASSEAISTDTQYF. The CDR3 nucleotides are TGTGCCAGCAGTGAAGCGATCAGTACAGATACGCAGTATTTT.